This TCR beta chain was recorded in a study of prognosis after radiotherapy for stage I lung cancer. Looking at the study overall: Concurrent therapy was not administered with stereotactic body radiotherapy to any patient.

Points on this clonotype: A far larger clone lies a single base away; this is likely a read error.

TCR beta CDR3 amplification from genomic DNA was performed by two-round multiplex PCR. The first round of PCR was done with primers that matched each TRBV and TRBJ gene. Via MiXCR, TCRdb re-called the multiplex PCR reads, giving one row per CDR3 protein. This sample has about 35,000 distinct CDR3 sequences; approximately 35% occur once, and the top ten carry 27%. The germline V gene encodes CDR1 MNHEY and CDR2 SVGEGT. The CDR3 has 16 residues. The origin of this receptor is a donor over 45 with non-small cell lung cancer. Sample: PBMCs, taken before or after stereotactic body radiation therapy (not recorded which). The rearrangement links TRBV6-2 or TRBV6-3 to TRBJ2-5, with 8 bases aligning to TRBD2. Gene TRBJ2-1 matches the end of the DNA better, so the J call may be wrong. DNA for the CDR3: TGTGCCAGCAGTTACTCCTTAGCGGGGTGCAAGGATGAGCAGTTCTTC. This gives the protein CASSYSLAGCKDEQFF.